This passage covers 19 T cell receptor beta chains from one sample sequenced in a study of T cell repertoires in cytomegalovirus infection. Each CDR3 protein is one row after TCRdb ran MiXCR on the reads. The data show 90,000 to 130,000 distinct CDR3 sequences, roughly a tenth seen once. Their cognate antigens are unknown. Sample: PBMCs, sequenced either directly or after in vitro stimulation (not recorded which). Every receptor here comes from a human donor in good health (CMV status not recorded). Some clones in this sample may be carry-over from other donors' samples.

This clonotype was seen many times. The chain has TRBV27 and TRBJ2-7; D is tentatively TRBD1 or TRBD2 (5 bases each). The CDR3 covers 15 residues. Trimming took 3 bases from V and 0 from J, leaving 12 bases between them. The germline CDR1 and CDR2 sequences are MNHEY and SMNVEV (reference sequence). CDR3: CASSFAGTGSYEQYF. As DNA, the CDR3 is TGTGCCAGCAGTTTCGCCGGGACGGGCTCCTACGAGCAGTACTTC.

The chain recombines TRBV25-1 with TRBJ1-4; 7 bases map to TRBD1. V gave up 4 bases and J gave up 7 bases; unmatched junction bases: 9. Germline V gene data show CDR1 as MGHDK and CDR2 as SYGVNS. This CDR3 comprises 15 residues. CDR3 sequence: CASSALGGVGEKLFF. The CDR3 DNA reads TGTGCCAGCAGTGCATTAGGGGGCGTCGGTGAAAAACTGTTTTTT.

This clonotype has a count of ten or more. V usage is TRBV7-2 and J usage is TRBJ2-1; tentative D call: TRBD1 (5 bases). Trimming cost V 6 bases and J 7 bases, with 16 bases left between them. CDR1 and CDR2 from the germline V gene are SGHTA and FQGNSA. This CDR3 is 14 amino acids long. The CDR3 here is CASSGPSSGNEQFF. DNA of the CDR3: TGTGCCAGCAGTGGACCTTCGTCAGGGAATGAGCAGTTCTTC.

This clonotype was found a few times. CDR3 protein: CASSLVGEQYF. Here the CDR3 DNA reads TGTGCCAGCAGCTTAGTAGGCGAGCAGTACTTC. This rearrangement joins TRBV7-9 to TRBJ2-7, with D uncertain. The CDR3 is made up of 11 amino acids. Germline-derived CDR1 and CDR2 are SEHNR and FQNEAQ (reference sequence). V was trimmed by 1 base and J by 6 bases, leaving 4 bases between them.

In its sample, this clonotype was seen many times. This rearrangement joins TRBV7-2 to TRBJ2-5, with D possibly TRBD2 on 7 matching bases. The V end lost 1 base, the J end lost 4 bases, and 19 bases lay between the germline ends. The CDR3 runs 17 residues. The germline gives CDR1 SGHTA, CDR2 FQGNSA. The chain's CDR3 is CASSLGLGGGRSETQYF. In nucleotides, the CDR3 is TGTGCCAGCAGCTTAGGGCTAGGCGGGGGCAGATCAGAGACCCAGTACTTC.

As concerns this clonotype: A much larger clone sits a single nucleotide away, making a read error possible. The chain combines TRBV6-1 with TRBJ2-1; 13 bases agree with TRBD2. Trimming cost V 9 bases and J 9 bases; bases outside gene matches: 11. CDR1 and CDR2 (germline): MNHNS, SASEGT. CDR3 size: 15 residues. The CDR3 spells CARRSGTSGIGEQFF. DNA for the CDR3: TGTGCCAGAAGATCCGGGACTAGCGGGATTGGTGAGCAGTTCTTC.

Concerning this clonotype: A read error is possible here, since a much larger clone lies one base away. No conserved phenylalanine or tryptophan ends this CDR3, so it is likely a read error. This chain links TRBV19 with TRBJ2-1; TRBD2 aligns across 8 bases. V lost 10 bases to trimming and J lost 8 bases; unmatched junction nucleotides: 13. Germline V lookup: CDR1 LNHDA, CDR2 SQIVND (reference sequence). CDR3 length equals 14 residues. The CDR3 spells CATDRGSGSYEQFL. In DNA, the CDR3 is TGTGCCACCGACCGCGGGAGCGGGAGTTATGAGCAGTTCTTA.

There are many counts of this clonotype. The V gene is TRBV20-1, the J gene TRBJ2-3; 11 bases are shared with TRBD2. The V segment lost 5 bases and the J segment 5 bases; nucleotides outside the gene matches: 12. This CDR3 comprises 16 residues. The germline V gene has CDR1 DFQATT and CDR2 SNEGSKA (reference sequence). DNA of the CDR3: TGCAGTGCTCGCAAAACTAGCGGGAGTATGTTAGATACGCAGTATTTT. Translation: CSARKTSGSMLDTQYF.

This clonotype was seen a few times. DNA for the CDR3: TGTGCCAGCAGGGTACTCGGCGGGGGTGAAGCTTTCTTT. This gives the protein CASRVLGGGEAFF. The chain has TRBV12-3 or TRBV12-4 and TRBJ1-1; maybe TRBD1 (5 bases). This CDR3 comprises 13 residues. The V and J ends lost 6 bases and 7 bases respectively, with 15 bases between them.

This clonotype was seen at least ten times. This chain joins TRBV10-3 and TRBJ1-3; the D is unclear. Trimming pared 6 bases from V and 0 bases from J, leaving 6 bases between. CDR1 is ENHRY and CDR2 is SYGVKD in the germline V gene. The CDR3 length is 13 residues. As DNA, the CDR3 is TGTGCCATCAGGGAGAGCTCTGGAAACACCATATATTTT. Translating gives CAIRESSGNTIYF.

Many counts were recorded for this clonotype. The V and J genes are TRBV7-2 and TRBJ2-7; unclear D gene. The CDR3 is made up of 11 amino acids. Germline CDR1 reads SGHTA; CDR2 reads FQGNSA. Trimming took off 6 bases at V and 6 bases at J, with 9 bases between the two ends. The CDR3 region has the DNA TGTGCCAGCAGTAATGGCCCCGAGCAGTACTTC. It encodes CASSNGPEQYF.

For this clonotype: This may be a read error, as it is one base from a much larger clone. The V call is TRBV6-1, the J call TRBJ2-1; D remains unclear. The CDR3 contains 14 residues. Trimming took off 0 bases at V and 9 bases at J, with 12 bases between the two ends. Looked up from germline, CDR1 is MNHNS and CDR2 is SASEGT. The CDR3 bases are TGTGCCAGCAGTGAAGCCAACAAGGGCGGTGAGCAGTTCTTC. Translated: CASSEANKGGEQFF.

This clonotype was seen many times. V is TRBV7-2 and J is TRBJ2-2, with 9 bases lining up with TRBD1. Unmatched junction bases numbered 10, after V lost 5 bases and J lost 6 bases. This CDR3 has 16 residues. CDR1 is SGHTA and CDR2 is FQGNSA in the germline V gene. CDR3 sequence reads: CASSPEGTGQAGELFF. The CDR3 bases are TGTGCCAGCAGCCCAGAGGGGACAGGGCAAGCCGGGGAGCTGTTTTTT.

This clonotype showed up just a few times. The chain joins TRBV15 to TRBJ2-3; 9 nucleotides agree with TRBD2. The trim removed 0 bases at V and 4 bases at J, leaving 2 bases unmatched. This CDR3 contains 15 residues. CDR1 is LNHNV and CDR2 is YYDKDF in the germline V gene (reference sequence). As DNA, the CDR3 is TGTGCCACCAGCAGAGATCTAGCGGGATCAGATACGCAGTATTTT. It encodes CATSRDLAGSDTQYF.

This clonotype showed up many times. The chain employs TRBV7-9 and TRBJ1-5, with a tentative D call TRBD1 (5 bases). The CDR3 loop spans 13 amino acids. From germline, CDR1 is SEHNR and CDR2 FQNEAQ (reference sequence). V was shortened by 1 base and J by 7 bases, with 8 bases between the two germline ends. The CDR3 loop is CASSLEGVQPQHF. Here the CDR3 DNA reads TGTGCCAGCAGCTTAGAAGGGGTCCAGCCCCAGCATTTT.

This clonotype came up many times. V and J are TRBV10-1 and TRBJ2-1; tentatively, D is TRBD1 or TRBD2 (5 bases each). V was clipped by 3 bases and J by 5 bases, with 14 bases between them. This CDR3 comprises 15 residues. Germline CDR1 is WNHNN and CDR2 is SYGVQD (reference sequence). The CDR3 DNA sequence: TGCGCCAGCAGTGATTACGCTCTGGGGGACAATGAGCAGTTCTTC. It translates to CASSDYALGDNEQFF.

The chain carries TRBV7-2 and TRBJ2-5; 11 nucleotides align to TRBD2. The V gene end was trimmed by 1 base and the J gene end by 5 bases; junction bases not matched to a gene: 9. Germline V gene data show CDR1 as SGHTA and CDR2 as FQGNSA. The CDR3 runs 17 residues. Here the CDR3 DNA reads TGTGCCAGCAGCTTAGGGGTACTAGCGGGAGCCCGGGAGACCCAGTACTTC. Residues: CASSLGVLAGARETQYF.

The chain is built from TRBV15 and TRBJ2-3, with D possibly called TRBD1 or TRBD2 (5 bases each). Trimming left V 3 bases short and J 0 bases short, with 7 bases between. Germline V CDR1 and CDR2: LNHNV, YYDKDF (reference sequence). This CDR3 comprises 14 residues. The CDR3 DNA sequence: TGTGCCACCAGCAGGGGGACCAGCACAGATACGCAGTATTTT. Protein: CATSRGTSTDTQYF.

The gene calls are TRBV5-6 and TRBJ2-5; 7 positions agree with TRBD1. Germline assignment: CDR1 SGHDT and CDR2 YYEEEE. With 2 bases clipped from V and 1 base from J, the junction kept 2 bases outside the gene matches. The CDR3 has 14 amino acids. CDR3 loop: CASSFGTAQETQYF. The CDR3 DNA reads TGTGCCAGCAGCTTCGGGACAGCCCAAGAGACCCAGTACTTC.